The 13 T cell receptor beta chains reported below all come from one sample, sequenced in a study of T cell clonotyping in hematopoietic cell transplantation. Clones were read by immunoSEQ multiplex PCR, and TCRdb kept only the in-frame ones, dropping some. The sample yields 17,000 or so clones, 71% seen once. Sample: peripheral blood mononuclear cells. These receptor sequences come from a woman aged 55-69 years in good health. Some clones in this sample may be carry-over from other donors' samples.

This clone was seen more than once but under ten times. The chain recombines TRBV5-1 with TRBJ1-6; unclear D gene. This CDR3 contains 14 residues. The ends were cut back, 0 bases at V and 8 bases at J, with 9 bases in the middle. Germline loops: CDR1 SGHRS, CDR2 YFSETQ. The CDR3 DNA reads TGCGCCAGCAGCTTGGGGCGTATGGATTCACCCCTCCACTTT. This sequence encodes CASSLGRMDSPLHF.

The rearrangement joins TRBV14 to TRBJ1-2; no clear D gene. CDR1 and CDR2 (germline): SGHDN, FVKESK. Trimming cost V 0 bases and J 2 bases, with 7 bases left between them. The length of the CDR3 is 14 residues. In DNA, the CDR3 is TGTGCCAGCAGCCAAGATCGGCGCAACTATGGCTACACCTTC. This translates into CASSQDRRNYGYTF.

The J gene is TRBJ1-1, the V gene TRBV25-1; 7 bases fit TRBD1. Trimming at V came to 3 bases and at J to 9 bases, leaving 13 bases not matched to a gene. The CDR3 length is 15 residues. In germline, CDR1 is MGHDK, CDR2 SYGVNS. CDR3 region: CASSDWGGQKRKAFF. CDR3 bases: TGTGCCAGCAGTGATTGGGGGGGACAGAAGCGAAAAGCTTTCTTT.

J is TRBJ1-2 and V is TRBV4-3; D gene uncertain. Deletions cut 3 bases from V and 10 bases from J, with 27 bases between. The germline V gene encodes CDR1 LGHNA and CDR2 YSLEER. The CDR3 has 17 amino acids. CDR3: CASSQSAGGIRGLDYTF. In nucleotides, the CDR3 is TGCGCCAGCAGCCAGTCTGCGGGAGGGATTCGTGGACTCGACTACACCTTC.

This chain connects TRBV30 to TRBJ1-1; D ambiguous. The germline V and J ends were trimmed by 1 base and 7 bases, with 7 bases remaining between them. CDR3 length: 11 amino acids. Germline lookup yields CDR1 GTSNPN and CDR2 SVGIG (reference sequence). The CDR3 region is CAWSDLVEAFF. The CDR3 bases are TGTGCCTGGAGTGATCTGGTTGAAGCTTTCTTT.

This sequence joins TRBV7-2 and TRBJ1-6; D is possibly TRBD1 (6 bases). CDR1 and CDR2 (germline): SGHTA, FQGNSA. The V end lost 1 base, the J end lost 4 bases, and 20 bases lay between the germline ends. The CDR3 has 19 amino acids. The CDR3 region is CASSLVFVGGGSYNSPLHF. Written as DNA, the CDR3 is TGTGCCAGCAGCTTAGTTTTTGTGGGGGGGGGCTCTTATAATTCACCCCTCCACTTT. The complete variable domain, with remaining parts taken from reference TRBV7-2 and TRBJ1-6, reads GAGVSQSPSNKVTEKGKDVELRCDPISGHTALYWYRQSLGQGLEFLIYFQGNSAPDKSGLPSDRFSAERTGGSVSTLTIQRTQQEDSAVYLCASSLVFVGGGSYNSPLHFGNGTRLTVT.

In regard to this clone: A read error may account for a junction end that differs from germline. V is TRBV9 and J is TRBJ1-1; tentatively, D is TRBD1 (6 bases). Germline lookup yields CDR1 SGDLS and CDR2 YYNGEE. This CDR3 region has 15 residues. The CDR3 DNA follows: TGTGCCAGCAGCACTTGGGCAGGGGTGAACACTGAAGCCTTCTTT. Protein: CASSTWAGVNTEAFF.

V is TRBV5-6 and J is TRBJ2-7; D call uncertain. CDR1 and CDR2 (germline): SGHDT, YYEEEE. The V end was cut by 7 bases, the J end by 2 bases, with 4 bases between. This CDR3 has 10 residues. The CDR3, as DNA: TGTGCCAGCGGAACCTACGAGCAGTACTTC. Amino acids: CASGTYEQYF.

The chain is built from TRBV28 and TRBJ1-4, with 7 bases lining up with TRBD1. Germline CDR1 is MDHEN and CDR2 is SYDVKM. The CDR3 has 17 residues. J was trimmed by 4 bases and V by 7 bases; bases with no gene match: 15. In nucleotides, the CDR3 is TGTGCCAGCACCCGACGGACAGGCCTCTACGATAATGAAAAACTGTTTTTT. Amino acids: CASTRRTGLYDNEKLFF. The complete variable domain, with remaining parts taken from reference TRBV28 and TRBJ1-4, reads DVKVTQSSRYLVKRTGEKVFLECVQDMDHENMFWYRQDPGLGLRLIYFSYDVKMKEKGDIPEGYSVSREKKERFSLILESASTNQTSMYLCASTRRTGLYDNEKLFFGSGTQLSVL.

The V and J genes are TRBV19 and TRBJ1-2, with a tentative D call TRBD1 (6 bases). The CDR3 is 13 residues long. The germline V gene encodes CDR1 LNHDA and CDR2 SQIVND (reference sequence). V shed 3 bases and J shed 7 bases, with 12 bases lying between them. CDR3 sequence reads: CASSIRGARGYTF. The CDR3 DNA sequence: TGTGCCAGTAGTATTCGGGGGGCCCGTGGCTACACCTTC.

This clone appeared a single time. The chain has TRBV5-1 and TRBJ2-6; D is unresolved. There are 20 residues in the CDR3. Between the trimmed V and J ends, which lost 4 bases and 0 bases, there was a span of 23 bases. In germline, CDR1 is SGHRS, CDR2 YFSETQ. The CDR3 DNA sequence: TGCGCCAGCAGCCCCCGGATGACCCCAACCCCTACCTCTGGGGCCAACGTCCTGACTTTC. As protein: CASSPRMTPTPTSGANVLTF. Supplemented by reference TRBV5-1 and TRBJ2-6, the full variable domain reads KAGVTQTPRYLIKTRGQQVTLSCSPISGHRSVSWYQQTPGQGLQFLFEYFSETQRNKGNFPGRFSGRQFSNSRSEMNVSTLELGDSALYLCASSPRMTPTPTSGANVLTFGAGSRLTVL.

This clone was observed a handful of times. The chain employs TRBV5-4 and TRBJ1-2, with TRBD1 matching 9 bases. This CDR3 has 14 amino acids. Germline-derived CDR1 and CDR2 are SGHNT and YYREEE (reference sequence). The V and J ends lost 1 base and 6 bases, in that order; junction bases with no gene match: 4. CDR3 in amino acids: CASSLRDRVDGYTF. The CDR3 DNA follows: TGTGCCAGCAGCTTGAGGGACAGGGTAGATGGCTACACCTTC. The variable domain in full, completed from reference TRBV5-4 and TRBJ1-2, reads ETGVTQSPTHLIKTRGQQVTLRCSSQSGHNTVSWYQQALGQGPQFIFQYYREEENGRGNFPPRFSGLQFPNYSSELNVNALELDDSALYLCASSLRDRVDGYTFGSGTRLTVV.

The rearrangement joins TRBV4-1 to TRBJ1-6, with D unclear. Germline lookup yields CDR1 MGHRA and CDR2 YSYEKL. V lost 4 bases, J lost 8 bases, and 9 bases lay in between. This CDR3 has 13 residues. CDR3: CASSRTLDSPLHF. In DNA form, the CDR3 reads TGCGCCAGCAGCCGGACCTTGGATTCACCCCTCCACTTT.